This record concerns one TCR beta chain sequence. This entry comes from a study of OX40 agonist ivuxolimab in advanced cancers. This CDR3 is built from 14 residues. Germline V CDR1 and CDR2: SGHDT, YYEEEE. Trimming pared 4 bases from V and 2 bases from J, leaving 12 bases between. Data came from immunoSEQ multiplex PCR; TCRdb stores just in-frame clones and leaves some out. The profile shows tens of thousands of clones, around 88% of them singletons. This specimen was CD4+ or CD8+ T cells sorted from blood, taken in a trial of the OX40 agonist ivuxolimab. The chain is built from TRBV5-6 and TRBJ2-5; D not certain. The clonotype originates from an adult with an advanced solid tumor such as melanoma, head and neck, liver or kidney cancer. The chain's CDR3 is CASSPIPDQETQYF. The CDR3 DNA reads as TGTGCCAGCAGCCCCATCCCCGATCAAGAGACCCAGTACTTC.